Below, 12 T cell receptor beta chains from the same sample are listed, as sequenced in a study of regulatory T cells in long-lasting Graves disease. The time point: persistent/refractory GD, antithyroid drugs over 5 years with positive TRAb. PBMC-extracted RNA yielded the TCR library. Arm-PCR of CDR3 regions with iRepertoire HTBI primers generated TCR beta libraries. In TCRdb, the multiplex PCR reads were re-called with MiXCR into one record per CDR3 protein. The data hold approximately 500,000 distinct CDR3 sequences, with 20% to 25% observed a single time. This specimen was peripheral blood mononuclear cells (PBMCs), taken when the disease was refractory, from a patient treated with antithyroid drugs. These receptors were collected from a female donor with Graves disease.

This clonotype occurred a few times. The chain couples TRBV20-1 to TRBJ2-5; the D call may be TRBD1 or TRBD2 (5 bases each). V was clipped by 6 bases and J by 7 bases, with 12 bases between them. The CDR3 runs to 11 residues. Germline CDR1 and CDR2: DFQATT and SNEGSKA (reference sequence). The DNA for the CDR3 is TGCAGTGCAGGTCGGGGCGGGACCCAGTACTTC. The encoded protein is CSAGRGGTQYF.

The chain combines TRBV5-1 with TRBJ1-1; D might be TRBD1 (6 bases). The CDR3 is made up of 13 amino acids. Trimming took 2 bases from V and 10 from J, leaving 15 bases between them. The germline V gene encodes CDR1 SGHRS and CDR2 YFSETQ. The CDR3 DNA is TGCGCCAGCAGCTTTAACAGGGATAGCGGAGCTTTCTTT. It is translated as CASSFNRDSGAFF.

The chain employs TRBV20-1 and TRBJ2-1; no reliable D call. The CDR3 consists of 13 residues. Germline V lookup: CDR1 DFQATT, CDR2 SNEGSKA (reference sequence). CDR3: CSADGPSYNEQFF. CDR3 DNA sequence: TGCAGCGCCGACGGGCCTTCCTACAATGAGCAGTTCTTC.

The CDR3 DNA reads as TGTGCCAGCAGCCAAACTCCGAGCTCCTATAATTCACCCCTCCACTTT. This translates into CASSQTPSSYNSPLHF. The chain carries TRBV3-1 and TRBJ1-6, with no clear D. Per germline, CDR1 LGHDT and CDR2 YNNKEL (reference sequence). Trimming shortened V by 2 bases and J by 0 bases, and 8 bases separated the two germline ends. The CDR3 is made up of 16 amino acids.

As to this clonotype: A much bigger clone sits one base away, suggesting this may be a read error. The chain combines TRBV2 with TRBJ1-5; the D is unclear. Trimming pared 4 bases from V and 3 bases from J, leaving 10 bases between. The CDR3 runs 14 residues. Germline V gene lookup returns CDR1 SNHLY and CDR2 FYNNEI. CDR3 DNA sequence: TGTGCCAGCAGTGGTTGGGCGGCCAATCAGCCCCAGCATTTT. It yields the protein CASSGWAANQPQHF.

In its sample, this clonotype was seen many times. The chain uses TRBV7-2 and TRBJ2-5, with a possible D match to TRBD2 (5 bases). Trimming stripped 5 bases from V and 0 bases from J, with 10 bases between. The CDR3 runs to 14 residues. The germline V gene encodes CDR1 SGHTA and CDR2 FQGNSA. This CDR3 is CASSRAEYQETQYF. CDR3 nucleotide sequence: TGTGCCAGCAGCCGAGCGGAGTACCAAGAGACCCAGTACTTC.

The chain carries TRBV28 and TRBJ2-3; no clear D. CDR3 size: 13 residues. Looked up from germline, CDR1 is MDHEN and CDR2 is SYDVKM. The V and J ends lost 6 bases and 0 bases respectively, with 7 bases between them. As DNA, the CDR3 is TGTGCCAGCAGAGTACTCAGCACAGATACGCAGTATTTT. Translating it yields CASRVLSTDTQYF.

The chain combines TRBV25-1 with TRBJ2-1, with 10 bases fitting TRBD2. Trimming took 5 bases from V and 2 from J; bases not matched to a gene: 6. From germline, CDR1 is MGHDK and CDR2 SYGVNS. The CDR3 is 16 residues long. The CDR3 region has the DNA TGTGCCAGCAGTAAGGCTAGCGGGGGAGCCTACAATGAGCAGTTCTTC. The encoded protein is CASSKASGGAYNEQFF.

Of note for this clonotype: A read error may be the cause here, since a much bigger clone is one base away. This chain joins TRBV11-1 and TRBJ1-4; D call uncertain. CDR1 SGHAT and CDR2 FQDESV come from the germline V gene (reference sequence). Between the trimmed V and J ends, which lost 4 bases and 8 bases, there was a span of 11 bases. CDR3 size: 13 residues. CDR3 amino acids: CASSSLSGEKLFF. The CDR3 DNA sequence: TGTGCCAGCAGCTCTTTGAGTGGGGAAAAACTGTTTTTT. The entire variable domain, with the rest obtained from reference TRBV11-1 and TRBJ1-4, is as follows: EAEVAQSPRYKITEKSQAVAFWCDPISGHATLYWYRQILGQGPELLVQFQDESVVDDSQLPKDRFSAERLKGVDSTLKIQPAELGDSAMYLCASSSLSGEKLFFGSGTQLSVL.

This clonotype occurred once. Being one base from a much bigger clone, this may be a read error. Because the CDR3 is missing its conserved closing phenylalanine or tryptophan, this is likely a read error. The chain links TRBV29-1 to TRBJ2-7, with TRBD2 identical over 8 bases. Germline assignment: CDR1 SQVTM and CDR2 ANQGSEA. After removal of 7 bases from V and 6 bases from J, the junction contained 8 bases not matched to a gene. CDR3 length: 12 residues. CDR3 protein: CSGAGAGIEQYS. The CDR3 DNA reads TGCAGCGGAGCGGGAGCGGGTATCGAGCAGTACTCC.

The chain recombines TRBV20-1 with TRBJ1-5, with 10 positions matching TRBD1. Germline CDR1 reads DFQATT; CDR2 reads SNEGSKA (reference sequence). The CDR3 consists of 14 residues. The V gene end was trimmed by 6 bases and the J gene end by 5 bases; junction bases not matched to a gene: 7. CDR3 loop: CSALPGQGYQPQHF. In DNA, the CDR3 is TGCAGTGCACTACCGGGACAGGGGTATCAGCCCCAGCATTTT.

In this sample, this clonotype turned up many times. The rearrangement links TRBV27 to TRBJ2-7; D might be TRBD2 (5 bases). The V and J ends lost 7 bases and 4 bases respectively, with 26 bases between them. CDR1 is MNHEY and CDR2 is SMNVEV in the germline V gene (reference sequence). The CDR3 loop spans 17 amino acids. The CDR3 bases are TGTGCCAGCACCCAGACCGAGGGAGCGGAATTGGAGTACGAGCAGTACTTC. It codes for CASTQTEGAELEYEQYF.